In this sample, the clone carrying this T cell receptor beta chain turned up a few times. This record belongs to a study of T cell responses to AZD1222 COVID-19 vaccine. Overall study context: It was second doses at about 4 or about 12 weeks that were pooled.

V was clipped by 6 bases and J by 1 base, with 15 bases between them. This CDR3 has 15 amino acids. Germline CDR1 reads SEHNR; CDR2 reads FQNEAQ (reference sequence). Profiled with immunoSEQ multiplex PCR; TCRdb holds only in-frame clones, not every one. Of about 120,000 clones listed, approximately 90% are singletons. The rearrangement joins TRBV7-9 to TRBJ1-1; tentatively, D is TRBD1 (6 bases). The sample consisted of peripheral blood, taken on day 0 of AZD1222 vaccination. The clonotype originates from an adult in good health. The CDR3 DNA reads TGTGCCAGCAGGGCGGCCGGGACACGGAACACTGAAGCTTTCTTT. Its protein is CASRAAGTRNTEAFF.